This TCR beta chain was identified during a study of read filtering for tumor transcriptome and immune sequencing. Study context: Revised staging placed roughly 8 patients in R-ISS I, 15 to 20 in II, more than 5 in III. IR-seq gave about 4 to 10.27 million TCR reads per sample; RNA-seq gave roughly 75 to 1,400. Findings and limits, study-wide: RNA-seq captured clonotypes less deeply and reliably than IR-seq. Correlation between methods rose after single-read clonotypes were removed.

This clonotype was seen a single time. The antigen is not known. V lost 7 bases and J 5 bases, leaving 14 bases between the germline ends. Germline CDR1 is SQVTM and CDR2 is ANQGSEA. The CDR3 covers 12 residues. Molecular barcoded adaptors covering alpha/delta and beta/gamma chains were used on roughly 400 ng RNA. MiXCR was run by TCRdb on the reads, yielding one entry per CDR3 protein. The sample shows 2,000 to 2,500 distinct CDR3 sequences, approximately 70% of them seen only once. The receptor comes from a donor at least 40 years old with multiple myeloma. This table probably holds off-target reads from a library built for another chain. This chain uses TRBV29-1 with TRBJ1-1; D not certain. Specimen: a population of CD138-negative cells sorted from bone marrow. CDR3 residues: CSAGGGRTEAFF. The CDR3 DNA follows: TGCAGCGCTGGAGGAGGGAGGACTGAAGCTTTCTTT.